The 3 T cell receptor beta chains presented below share a single source sample, sequenced in a study of early T cells in non-severe SARS-CoV-2 infection. TCRdb fed the 5' RACE reads into MiXCR, producing one record per CDR3 protein. The data hold tens of thousands of distinct CDR3 sequences, with 11% observed a single time. Sequenced here: whole blood, sampled at baseline. The origin of the receptors is an adult who was a healthcare worker with PCR-confirmed SARS-CoV-2 infection or an uninfected control (not recorded which).

This clonotype was observed a few times. J is TRBJ2-7 and V is TRBV20-1, with a tentative D call TRBD1 (6 bases). Trimming left V 1 base short and J 3 bases short, with 10 bases between. The CDR3 has 13 amino acids. Germline lookup yields CDR1 DFQATT and CDR2 SNEGSKA (reference sequence). CDR3: CSARGTAVYEQYF. The DNA for the CDR3 is TGCAGTGCTAGAGGGACAGCCGTCTACGAGCAGTACTTC.

A remark on this clonotype: The junction departs from germline at one end; a sequencing error may be responsible. The chain employs TRBV10-3 and TRBJ2-2, with D perhaps TRBD2 (5 bases). The CDR3 is 15 amino acids. Germline loops: CDR1 ENHRY, CDR2 SYGVKD. CDR3 amino acids: CAISGASGNAGELFF. As DNA, the CDR3 is TGTGCCATCAGTGGGGCTTCGGGGAACGCCGGGGAGCTGTTTTTT.

This clonotype was counted only a few times. This chain joins TRBV4-3 and TRBJ1-1, with D unclear. The germline CDR1 and CDR2 sequences are LGHNA and YSLEER. Deletions cut 0 bases from V and 1 base from J, with 6 bases between. The CDR3 loop spans 14 amino acids. DNA for the CDR3: TGCGCCAGCAGCCAAGATGGACCGAACACTGAAGCTTTCTTT. It translates to CASSQDGPNTEAFF.